Listed below are T cell receptor beta chains from one sample, sequenced in a study of cytomegalovirus exposure and HLA in healthy donors. Only in-frame clones appear in the TCRdb table, and some are missing; sequencing was by immunoSEQ multiplex PCR. The data show 70,000 or so clones, around 89% seen once. Sequencing was done on a sample of PBMCs. Source of these receptors: a woman aged 30 to 39 in good health and CMV-seropositive. The CDR3 runs from the conserved cysteine through the conserved F or W. The order of the fields is J gene, V gene, D gene, clone size, CDR3 protein, CDR3 DNA. A D gene is named only where the DNA matches it firmly. Clone sizes are given selectively: once, few, many, or a class where the clone is expanded.

TRBJ2-7 TRBV19 TRBD2 . CASSIGGGPVGEQYF TGTGCCAGTAGTATAGGGGGAGGGCCAGTTGGAGAGCAGTACTTC
TRBJ2-7 TRBV11-2 . . CASSRGGAYSYEQYF TGTGCCAGCAGCCGAGGGGGGGCGTACTCCTACGAGCAGTACTTC
TRBJ2-5 TRBV28 TRBD1 . CASSGRQGNWQETQYF TGTGCCAGCAGTGGTCGACAGGGAAACTGGCAAGAGACCCAGTACTTC
TRBJ2-1 TRBV30 TRBD2 . CAWSVRWGGSYNEQFF TGTGCCTGGAGTGTACGCTGGGGGGGCTCCTACAATGAGCAGTTCTTC
TRBJ1-2 TRBV25-1 . . CASRKGSLTGGYTF TGTGCCAGCAGGAAGGGATCTCTGACAGGTGGCTACACCTTC
TRBJ1-1 TRBV18 . . CASSVAAGSGTEAFF TGTGCCAGCTCAGTCGCTGCGGGGAGCGGCACTGAAGCTTTCTTT
TRBJ2-1 TRBV29-1 TRBD2 . CSALTSGREEQFF TGCAGCGCTCTGACTAGCGGGAGAGAGGAGCAGTTCTTC
TRBJ2-2 TRBV7-8 TRBD2 . CASSLREDGAGELFF TGTGCCAGCAGCTTACGGGAGGATGGAGCCGGGGAGCTGTTTTTT
TRBJ2-3 TRBV9 TRBD2 . CASSAGGLSTDTQYF TGTGCCAGCAGCGCGGGGGGGCTGAGCACAGATACGCAGTATTTT
TRBJ2-7 TRBV2 . few CASSEMSGNYEQYF TGTGCCAGCAGTGAAATGTCCGGGAACTACGAGCAGTACTTC
TRBJ1-1 TRBV6-5 . . CASSPRVGRTSEAFF TGTGCCAGCTCCCCGAGGGTCGGGCGAACAAGTGAAGCTTTCTTT
TRBJ2-1 TRBV7-9 TRBD2 . CASSPTVGAGGVLDEQFF TGTGCCAGCAGCCCCACAGTCGGGGCGGGAGGGGTATTGGATGAGCAGTTCTTC
TRBJ1-2 TRBV7-9 TRBD1 . CASSQAGQGVVGYTF TGTGCCAGCAGCCAAGCCGGACAGGGGGTTGTTGGCTACACCTTC
TRBJ2-1 TRBV6-1 TRBD2 once CASSDTVSGTSRKNEQFF TGTGCCAGCAGTGATACCGTATCCGGGACTAGCAGAAAGAATGAGCAGTTCTTC
TRBJ2-1 TRBV7-9 . . CASSLLAGIFHNEQFF TGTGCCAGCAGCCTCCTAGCCGGGATTTTCCACAATGAGCAGTTCTTC
TRBJ1-4 TRBV12-2 . few CASRLCGTNEKLFF TGTGCAAGTCGCTTATGCGGGACTAATGAAAAACTGTTTTTT
TRBJ2-2 TRBV5-1 . . CASSLDSVNTGELFF TGCGCCAGCAGCTTAGATTCGGTGAACACCGGGGAGCTGTTTTTT
TRBJ2-1 TRBV5-3 TRBD2 . CARSPSLAGEYNEQFF TGTGCCAGAAGCCCAAGTCTAGCGGGGGAATACAATGAGCAGTTCTTC
TRBJ2-7 TRBV7-6 . . CASSRGQYGTYEQYF TGTGCCAGCAGCCGAGGACAGTACGGAACCTACGAGCAGTACTTC
TRBJ2-1 TRBV28 . . CASSFLPNEQFF TGTGCCAGCAGTTTCCTCCCCAATGAGCAGTTCTTC
TRBJ1-3 TRBV2 TRBD1 . CASKGAGGHGNTIYF TGTGCCAGCAAAGGAGCAGGGGGCCACGGAAACACCATATATTTT
TRBJ2-7 TRBV2 . . CASGEVLLEQYF TGTGCCAGCGGAGAAGTACTCCTCGAGCAGTACTTC
TRBJ1-4 TRBV6-5 . . CASSYVQDKKLFF TGTGCCAGCAGTTACGTACAGGATAAAAAACTGTTTTTT
TRBJ1-2 TRBV6-4 . . CASSDAWAGHNRVENYGYTF TGTGCCAGCAGTGACGCATGGGCGGGTCACAACAGGGTAGAGAACTATGGCTACACCTTC
TRBJ2-5 TRBV11-3 . . CASSFGGSETQYF TGTGCCAGCAGCTTTGGAGGGTCGGAGACCCAGTACTTC
TRBJ2-7 TRBV18 . . CASSPSQVNYEQYF TGTGCCAGCTCACCGTCACAGGTTAACTACGAGCAGTACTTC